This is a list of T cell receptor beta chains from one sample in a study of blood T cell repertoires in COVID-19. Produced via immunoSEQ multiplex PCR; TCRdb's table is partial and in-frame only. This table has 120,000 or so clones, 60% to 80% appearing once. Sequenced sample: peripheral blood. Receptor source: a woman of 80 years or more with active or convalescent COVID-19. Each CDR3 is given with its conserved first and last residue. Each record gives: clone size, V gene, D gene, J gene, CDR3 DNA, CDR3 protein. The D gene is left open where the match is weak. Clone size is shown for a subset of rows, as once, few, many or a class of expanded clone.

size: .; V: TRBV5-1; D: TRBD1; J: TRBJ1-2; DNA: TGCGCCAGCAGCGGTGGAGGAGGGGGCGCTGAATATGGCTACACCTTC; CDR3: CASSGGGGGAEYGYTF
size: .; V: TRBV7-8; D: TRBD2; J: TRBJ2-5; DNA: TGTGCCAGCAGCCCAACGGGACTAGCGGGATTGGGGGTGCAGACCCAGTACTTC; CDR3: CASSPTGLAGLGVQTQYF
size: .; V: TRBV6-6; D: .; J: TRBJ2-7; DNA: TGTGCCAGCAGTTACAACAGGGGAGGCCACGAGCAGTACTTC; CDR3: CASSYNRGGHEQYF
size: .; V: TRBV5-1; D: .; J: TRBJ1-6; DNA: TGCGCCAGCAGCTTGCCATCTGGCAGGGGTGGTTCACCCCTCCACTTT; CDR3: CASSLPSGRGGSPLHF
size: .; V: TRBV15; D: .; J: TRBJ2-3; DNA: TGTGCCTCCTCCCTCCGAACGGTGCCGGATACGCAGTATTTT; CDR3: CASSLRTVPDTQYF
size: .; V: TRBV5-4; D: TRBD1; J: TRBJ2-3; DNA: TGTGCCAGCAGCTTCCATCCAGGGGGCTGGACAGATACGCAGTATTTT; CDR3: CASSFHPGGWTDTQYF
size: few; V: TRBV5-3; D: .; J: TRBJ2-1; DNA: TGTGCCAGAAGCTTCAAGTGGGACTGGAAAACAAGCAGCTCCTACAATGAGCAGTTCTTC; CDR3: CARSFKWDWKTSSSYNEQFF
size: .; V: TRBV9; D: TRBD2; J: TRBJ2-1; DNA: TGTGCCAGCAGCGTAGGACTAGCGGGAGGAGGAGAGCAGTTCTTC; CDR3: CASSVGLAGGGEQFF
size: once; V: TRBV5-4; D: .; J: TRBJ2-7; DNA: TGTGCCAGCAGCTCCAGCGCCTCCTACGAGCAGTACTTC; CDR3: CASSSSASYEQYF
size: .; V: TRBV19; D: TRBD2; J: TRBJ2-1; DNA: TGTGCCAGTAGTATAGTGGGGACTAGCGGCTCCTACAATGAGCAGTTCTTC; CDR3: CASSIVGTSGSYNEQFF
size: once; V: TRBV7-9; D: .; J: TRBJ1-1; DNA: TGTGCCAGCAGTCACGACAGGCGTGAAGCTTTCTTT; CDR3: CASSHDRREAFF
size: .; V: TRBV5-1; D: .; J: TRBJ2-5; DNA: TGCGCCAGCAGCTTGCGGTGGGCGTCCGAAGAGACCCAGTACTTC; CDR3: CASSLRWASEETQYF
size: few; V: TRBV7-3; D: TRBD2; J: TRBJ2-7; DNA: TGTGCCAGCAGCTCGGTTGCGGGAGGGCCGATGTACTTC; CDR3: CASSSVAGGPMYF
size: .; V: TRBV18; D: .; J: TRBJ2-3; DNA: TGTGCCAGCTCACCTCAGGGTACGCAGTATTTT; CDR3: CASSPQGTQYF
size: .; V: TRBV7-9; D: .; J: TRBJ1-4; DNA: TGTGCCAGCAGCTTAGGGGCGTCAGCCCATGAAAAACTGTTTTTT; CDR3: CASSLGASAHEKLFF
size: .; V: TRBV19; D: .; J: TRBJ1-1; DNA: TGTGCCAGTAGTATAGGGGCGGGCTTGAACACTGAAGCTTTCTTT; CDR3: CASSIGAGLNTEAFF
size: .; V: TRBV7-2; D: TRBD2; J: TRBJ2-7; DNA: TGTGCCAGCAGCCCGGGACTAGCGATAGCCTACGAGCAGTACTTC; CDR3: CASSPGLAIAYEQYF
size: once; V: TRBV20-1; D: .; J: TRBJ1-1; DNA: TGCAGTGCTAGTCCGGGGACTGAAGCTTTCTTT; CDR3: CSASPGTEAFF
size: .; V: TRBV9; D: TRBD2; J: TRBJ2-3; DNA: TGTGCCAGCAGCGTCAGGCGGGAGAGGGCAGATACGCAGTATTTT; CDR3: CASSVRRERADTQYF
size: once; V: TRBV5-1; D: .; J: TRBJ2-1; DNA: TGCGCCAGCAGTTTGGCAGTCGGGTCCTACAATGAGCAGTTCTTC; CDR3: CASSLAVGSYNEQFF
size: .; V: TRBV7-3; D: .; J: TRBJ2-5; DNA: TGTGCCAGCAGCCCGCGGGGTGCTGTACAAGAGACCCAGTACTTC; CDR3: CASSPRGAVQETQYF
size: .; V: TRBV14; D: TRBD2; J: TRBJ2-1; DNA: TGTGCCAGCAGCCCGGGGAGGGTGGCGGGAGCTTACAATGAGCAGTTCTTC; CDR3: CASSPGRVAGAYNEQFF
size: .; V: TRBV2; D: TRBD2; J: TRBJ2-1; DNA: TGTGCCAGCAGGCGGGCCTCTAGCGGGCAATACAATGAGCAGTTCTTC; CDR3: CASRRASSGQYNEQFF
size: few; V: TRBV7-9; D: .; J: TRBJ2-5; DNA: TGTGCCAGCAGCTCCACCTTTGATGCGCCGGAGACCCAGTACTTC; CDR3: CASSSTFDAPETQYF
size: .; V: TRBV7-2; D: TRBD2; J: TRBJ2-3; DNA: TGTGCCAGCAGCTTAGCCTGGGGGGGAGATACGCAGTATTTT; CDR3: CASSLAWGGDTQYF
size: .; V: TRBV5-1; D: TRBD1; J: TRBJ1-4; DNA: TGCGCCAGCAGCTCGACAGGGTTGACTAATGAAAAACTGTTTTTT; CDR3: CASSSTGLTNEKLFF
size: .; V: TRBV7-9; D: .; J: TRBJ1-4; DNA: TGTGCCAGCAAAGTGGCAGGATCGGATGAAAAACTGTTTTTT; CDR3: CASKVAGSDEKLFF
size: .; V: TRBV5-1; D: .; J: TRBJ2-3; DNA: TGCGCCAGCAGCTTGGTCCTACTAAGCACAGATACGCAGTATTTT; CDR3: CASSLVLLSTDTQYF
size: .; V: TRBV7-8; D: .; J: TRBJ1-2; DNA: TGTGCCAGCAGCCGAGGCAGGGCGCAGGGCTACACCTTC; CDR3: CASSRGRAQGYTF
size: .; V: TRBV5-6; D: TRBD1; J: TRBJ1-5; DNA: TGTGCCAGCAGCGTACAGGGGGTGTACCAGCCCCAGCATTTT; CDR3: CASSVQGVYQPQHF
size: few; V: TRBV20-1; D: TRBD1; J: TRBJ2-2; DNA: TGCAGTGCTAGTAATGACGGACAGGCCCACACCGGGGAGCTGTTTTTT; CDR3: CSASNDGQAHTGELFF
size: .; V: TRBV15; D: .; J: TRBJ1-5; DNA: TGTGCCACCAGCTCCGAGGGCCAGCCCCAGCATTTT; CDR3: CATSSEGQPQHF
size: .; V: TRBV9; D: .; J: TRBJ2-2; DNA: TGTGCCAGCAGCGTAGGCGGGACGAACACCGGGGAGCTGTTTTTT; CDR3: CASSVGGTNTGELFF
size: .; V: TRBV18; D: .; J: TRBJ2-5; DNA: TGTGCCAGCTCACCACCCAGTCCTGGCCTGGAGACCCAGTACTTC; CDR3: CASSPPSPGLETQYF
size: once; V: TRBV18; D: .; J: TRBJ1-2; DNA: TGTGCCAGCTCACCGGGCGCGAACAACTATGGCTACACCTTC; CDR3: CASSPGANNYGYTF
size: .; V: TRBV12-3/TRBV12-4; D: TRBD1; J: TRBJ2-1; DNA: TGTGCCAGCAGCCTCCACAGGGGTGAGCAGTTCTTC; CDR3: CASSLHRGEQFF
size: .; V: TRBV2; D: .; J: TRBJ2-7; DNA: TGTGCCAGCAGTTATACAGGGTTTGTTTACTACGAGCAGTACTTC; CDR3: CASSYTGFVYYEQYF
size: .; V: TRBV7-3; D: TRBD2; J: TRBJ2-1; DNA: TGTGCCAGCAGCTTAGATGGACTAGCGTTGCGTGAGCAGTTCTTC; CDR3: CASSLDGLALREQFF
size: .; V: TRBV7-3; D: .; J: TRBJ2-2; DNA: TGTGCCAGCAGCCTCGATACTAACACCGGGGAGCTGTTTTTT; CDR3: CASSLDTNTGELFF
size: .; V: TRBV29-1; D: TRBD2; J: TRBJ2-3; DNA: TGCAGCGTTGGGACTAGCGGGAGCACAGATACGCAGTATTTT; CDR3: CSVGTSGSTDTQYF
size: .; V: TRBV4-3; D: .; J: TRBJ1-5; DNA: TGCGCCAGCAGCCAAGAACCGTCAGGGGCGATTCAGCCCCAGCATTTT; CDR3: CASSQEPSGAIQPQHF
size: .; V: TRBV28; D: TRBD1; J: TRBJ2-3; DNA: TGTGCCAGCATCATGGGACAGCGCACAGATACGCAGTATTTT; CDR3: CASIMGQRTDTQYF
size: once; V: TRBV27; D: TRBD2; J: TRBJ2-5; DNA: TGTGCCAGCCTGGGGAGGGGTGAGGAGACCCAGTACTTC; CDR3: CASLGRGEETQYF
size: .; V: TRBV18; D: .; J: TRBJ2-7; DNA: TGTGCCAGCTCAGTCGCAGTCTCCTACGAGCAGTACTTC; CDR3: CASSVAVSYEQYF
size: .; V: TRBV2; D: .; J: TRBJ1-5; DNA: TGTGCCAGCAACGAACCAGGGATGTCCCAGCATTTT; CDR3: CASNEPGMSQHF